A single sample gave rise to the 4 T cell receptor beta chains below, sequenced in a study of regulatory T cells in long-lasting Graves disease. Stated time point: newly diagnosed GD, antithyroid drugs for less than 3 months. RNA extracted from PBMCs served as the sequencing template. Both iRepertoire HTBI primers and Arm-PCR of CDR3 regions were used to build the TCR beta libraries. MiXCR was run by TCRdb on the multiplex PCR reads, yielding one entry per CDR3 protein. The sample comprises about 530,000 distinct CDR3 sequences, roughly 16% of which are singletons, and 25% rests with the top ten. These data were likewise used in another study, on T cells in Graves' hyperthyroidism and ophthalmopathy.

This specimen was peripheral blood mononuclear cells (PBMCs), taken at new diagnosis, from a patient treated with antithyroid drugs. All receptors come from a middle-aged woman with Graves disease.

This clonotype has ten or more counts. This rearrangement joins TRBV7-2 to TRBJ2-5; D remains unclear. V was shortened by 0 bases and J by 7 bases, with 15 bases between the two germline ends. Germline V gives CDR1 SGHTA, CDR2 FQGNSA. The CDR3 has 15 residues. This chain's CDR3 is CASSLAWLSGVTQYF. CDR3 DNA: TGTGCCAGCAGCTTAGCCTGGCTAAGTGGGGTGACCCAGTACTTC.

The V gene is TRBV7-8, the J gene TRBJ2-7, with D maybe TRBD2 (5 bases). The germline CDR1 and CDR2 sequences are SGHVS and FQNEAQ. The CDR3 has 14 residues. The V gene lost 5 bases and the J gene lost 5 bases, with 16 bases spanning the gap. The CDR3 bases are TGTGCCAGCAGCCCCGCCCTACTAGTTCACGAGCAGTACTTC. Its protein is CASSPALLVHEQYF.

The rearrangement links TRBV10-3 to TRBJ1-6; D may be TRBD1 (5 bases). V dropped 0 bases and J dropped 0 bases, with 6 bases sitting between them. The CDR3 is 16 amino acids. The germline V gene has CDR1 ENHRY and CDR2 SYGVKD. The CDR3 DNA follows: TGTGCCATCAGTGAGTCAAGGGGCTCCTATAATTCACCCCTCCACTTT. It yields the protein CAISESRGSYNSPLHF.

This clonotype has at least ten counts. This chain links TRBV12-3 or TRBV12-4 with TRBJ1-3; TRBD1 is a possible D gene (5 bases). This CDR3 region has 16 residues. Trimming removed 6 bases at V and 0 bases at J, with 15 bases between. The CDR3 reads CASSEPGADSGNTIYF. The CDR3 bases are TGTGCCAGCAGCGAACCTGGGGCGGACTCTGGAAACACCATATATTTT.